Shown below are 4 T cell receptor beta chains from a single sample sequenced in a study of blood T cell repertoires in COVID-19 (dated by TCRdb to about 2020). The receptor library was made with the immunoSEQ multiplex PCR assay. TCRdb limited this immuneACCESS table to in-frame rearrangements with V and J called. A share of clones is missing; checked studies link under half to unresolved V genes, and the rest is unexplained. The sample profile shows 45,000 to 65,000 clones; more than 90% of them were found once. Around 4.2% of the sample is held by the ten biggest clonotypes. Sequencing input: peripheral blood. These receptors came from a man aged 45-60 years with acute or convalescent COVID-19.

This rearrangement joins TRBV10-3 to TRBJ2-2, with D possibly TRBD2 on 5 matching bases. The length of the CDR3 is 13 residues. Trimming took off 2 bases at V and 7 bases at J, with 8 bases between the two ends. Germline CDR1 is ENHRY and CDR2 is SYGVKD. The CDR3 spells CAISEGRYGELFF. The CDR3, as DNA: TGTGCCATCAGTGAGGGGAGATACGGGGAGCTGTTTTTT.

CDR3 DNA: TGTGCCAGCTTACGGACAGGGATAGAGAACACTGAAGCTTTCTTT. It yields the protein CASLRTGIENTEAFF. The gene calls are TRBV18 and TRBJ1-1; TRBD1 matches 8 bases. Germline V gives CDR1 KGHSH, CDR2 LQKENI. The V and J ends lost 7 bases and 1 base, in that order; junction bases with no gene match: 8. The CDR3 extends over 15 amino acids.

In DNA form, the CDR3 reads TGTGCCAGCAGCTATTCAGGGGGCGCTTATCAAGAGACCCAGTACTTC. Its translation is CASSYSGGAYQETQYF. The V and J genes are TRBV7-9 and TRBJ2-5; 8 nucleotides align to TRBD1. V gave up 4 bases and J gave up 2 bases; unmatched junction bases: 9. The CDR3 runs 16 residues. Germline CDR1 SEHNR, CDR2 FQNEAQ (reference sequence).

In nucleotides, the CDR3 is TGTGCCAGCAGTTTCACGGGTAATGAAAAACTGTTTTTT. The encoded protein is CASSFTGNEKLFF. This chain joins TRBV12-3 or TRBV12-4 and TRBJ1-4; D is undetermined. The CDR3 consists of 13 residues. V was clipped by 3 bases and J by 4 bases, with 6 bases between them.